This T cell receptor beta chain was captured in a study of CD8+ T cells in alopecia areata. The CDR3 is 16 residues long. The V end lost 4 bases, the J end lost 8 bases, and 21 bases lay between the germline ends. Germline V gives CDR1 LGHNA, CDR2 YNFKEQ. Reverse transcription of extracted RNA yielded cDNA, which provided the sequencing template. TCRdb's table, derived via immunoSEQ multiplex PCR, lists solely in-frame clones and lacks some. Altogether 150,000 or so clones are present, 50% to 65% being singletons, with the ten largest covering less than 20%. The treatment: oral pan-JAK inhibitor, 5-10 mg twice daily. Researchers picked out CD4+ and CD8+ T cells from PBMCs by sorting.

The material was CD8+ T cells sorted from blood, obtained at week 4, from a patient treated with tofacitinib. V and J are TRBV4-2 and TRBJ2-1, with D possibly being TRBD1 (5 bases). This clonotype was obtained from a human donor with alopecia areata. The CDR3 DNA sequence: TGTGCCAGCAGCCTCACATCGTCGGACCAAGGGGATGAGCAGTTCTTC. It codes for CASSLTSSDQGDEQFF.